The TCR beta chain under discussion was sequenced for a study of blood T cells in healthy people across ages. There are a few counts of this clonotype. A second about 7 to 11 cycle PCR used barcoded and J-beta primers. Each cDNA molecule received a tag from a template-switch adaptor that had 12 random nucleotides. Using its own MiXCR run on the 5' RACE reads, TCRdb lists one record per CDR3 protein. Of over 950,000 distinct CDR3 sequences in the sample, roughly two fifths were seen once. This CDR3 has 14 residues. Looked up from germline, CDR1 is SEHNR and CDR2 is FQNEAQ (reference sequence). V was trimmed by 3 bases and J by 3 bases, leaving 9 bases between them. The sample, about 9.7 milliliters of peripheral blood, was drawn from each donor.

Sequencing used blood. The TCR was taken from a man aged 18 to 29 in good health. The chain is built from TRBV7-9 and TRBJ1-5; no firm D call. The CDR3 protein is CASSLGTPNQPQHF. CDR3 sequence (DNA): TGTGCCAGCAGCTTGGGCACCCCCAATCAGCCCCAGCATTTT.